These 4 T cell receptor beta chains came from one sample sequenced in a study of blood T cell repertoires in COVID-19. This table comes from immunoSEQ multiplex PCR, and its TCRdb copy is limited to in-frame clones, with some not included. The sample shows roughly 330,000 clones, more than 75% of them seen only once. Sequencing used PBMCs or T cells enriched from blood (not recorded which). The receptors were gathered from a woman under 30 who had recovered from COVID-19.

The gene calls are TRBV15 and TRBJ1-4; D gene unclear. With 3 bases removed from V and 2 bases from J, the gap between germline ends came to 13 bases. The germline V gene has CDR1 LNHNV and CDR2 YYDKDF (reference sequence). The CDR3 totals 16 residues. DNA of the CDR3: TGTGCCACCAGCAGTAGGAGGGATAATACTAATGAAAAACTGTTTTTT. Translation gives CATSSRRDNTNEKLFF.

The V gene is TRBV10-2, the J gene TRBJ1-1, with a tentative D call TRBD1 (5 bases). This CDR3 comprises 13 residues. Germline assignment: CDR1 WSHSY and CDR2 SAAADI. Trimming took 3 bases from V and 1 from J, leaving 6 bases between them. The CDR3 region is CASSDRENTEAFF. Written as DNA, the CDR3 is TGCGCCAGCAGTGACAGGGAGAACACTGAAGCTTTCTTT.

This clone turned up a few times. This rearrangement joins TRBV19 to TRBJ1-1, with D perhaps matching TRBD1 (6 bases). With 4 bases removed from V and 4 bases from J, the gap between germline ends came to 13 bases. CDR1 and CDR2 from the germline V gene are LNHDA and SQIVND (reference sequence). CDR3 size: 14 residues. CDR3 bases: TGTGCCAGTAGTAACAGGGCTGGGGGCACTGAAGCTTTCTTT. It yields the protein CASSNRAGGTEAFF.

The chain couples TRBV5-1 to TRBJ2-7, with D tentatively TRBD2 (5 bases). V was shortened by 4 bases and J by 5 bases, with 19 bases between the two germline ends. This CDR3 is 15 amino acids long. Germline CDR1 reads SGHRS; CDR2 reads YFSETQ. The CDR3 loop is CASSVEARPVDEQYF. CDR3 in DNA: TGCGCCAGCAGCGTGGAGGCCAGGCCCGTGGACGAGCAGTACTTC.